Below, 31 T cell receptor beta chains from the same sample are listed, as sequenced in a study of cytomegalovirus exposure and HLA in healthy donors. 60 Vbeta and 13 Jbeta primers were used in PCR. Some clones are missing from TCRdb's copy, which holds only in-frame ones; the method was immunoSEQ multiplex PCR. Its table lists 100,000 to 150,000 clones. Specimen: PBMCs. The origin of the receptors is a man aged 18 to 35 in good health and CMV-seronegative.

The chain is built from TRBV27 and TRBJ1-4; no definite D call. Trimming pared 6 bases from V and 7 bases from J, leaving 9 bases between. From germline, CDR1 is MNHEY and CDR2 SMNVEV (reference sequence). This CDR3 comprises 12 residues. CDR3 loop: CASSITGEKLFF. CDR3 sequence (DNA): TGTGCCAGCAGCATAACCGGTGAAAAACTGTTTTTT.

The rearrangement links TRBV5-1 to TRBJ2-5; 7 positions match TRBD1. Trimming cost V 0 bases and J 5 bases; bases outside gene matches: 13. Germline loops: CDR1 SGHRS, CDR2 YFSETQ. This CDR3 has 17 residues. The CDR3 reads CASSLGLRKGAPETQYF. The CDR3, as DNA: TGCGCCAGCAGCTTGGGGCTCAGGAAGGGGGCTCCGGAGACCCAGTACTTC.

The V and J genes are TRBV6-5 and TRBJ2-6; 7 bases are shared with TRBD1. Germline assignment: CDR1 MNHEY and CDR2 SVGAGI. V gave up 4 bases and J gave up 0 bases; unmatched junction bases: 3. The CDR3 spans 16 residues. The DNA for the CDR3 is TGTGCCAGCAGTTCACCAGGGGGCTCTGGGGCCAACGTCCTGACTTTC. Its translation: CASSSPGGSGANVLTF.

This clone is deemed medium-sized by its frequency. The chain links TRBV6-4 to TRBJ2-2; D perhaps matches TRBD1 (6 bases). The V gene's germline CDR1 is MRHNA and CDR2 SNTAGT. The CDR3 is made up of 13 amino acids. The germline V and J ends were trimmed by 4 bases and 3 bases, with 6 bases remaining between them. CDR3 residues: CASSGQDTGELFF. In nucleotides, the CDR3 is TGTGCCAGCAGTGGACAGGACACCGGGGAGCTGTTTTTT.

The chain links TRBV7-9 to TRBJ2-7; TRBD2 might be the D (5 bases). The CDR3 contains 14 residues. Germline CDR1 SEHNR, CDR2 FQNEAQ (reference sequence). Deletions cut 1 base from V and 6 bases from J, with 13 bases between. The CDR3 loop is CASSLVAGAVEQYF. For the CDR3, the DNA is TGTGCCAGCAGCTTAGTCGCGGGTGCGGTCGAGCAGTACTTC.

The V and J genes are TRBV19 and TRBJ1-2, with a possible D match to TRBD1 (6 bases). CDR1 is LNHDA and CDR2 is SQIVND in the germline V gene (reference sequence). CDR3 length equals 18 residues. V gave up 4 bases and J gave up 2 bases, with 23 bases separating them. The CDR3 protein is CASSTFPPLRQENYGYTF. The CDR3 nucleotides read TGTGCCAGTAGTACCTTCCCCCCCCTAAGACAGGAAAACTATGGCTACACCTTC.

The chain is built from TRBV18 and TRBJ1-1; D is unresolved. This CDR3 has 14 amino acids. V lost 0 bases, J lost 3 bases, and 8 bases lay in between. Germline V gives CDR1 KGHSH, CDR2 LQKENI. CDR3 nucleotide sequence: TGTGCCAGCTCACCACCGCAGATGGACACTGAAGCTTTCTTT. It codes for CASSPPQMDTEAFF.

The rearrangement uses TRBV5-6 and TRBJ2-7; TRBD1 agrees at 8 bases. V dropped 3 bases and J dropped 2; count of bases not matched to a gene: 1. Germline V lookup: CDR1 SGHDT, CDR2 YYEEEE. The length of the CDR3 is 13 residues. The CDR3: CASSSDRAYEQYF. DNA for the CDR3: TGTGCCAGCAGCTCGGACAGGGCCTACGAGCAGTACTTC.

Concerning this clone itself: The same CDR3 also results from other DNA sequences found in this sample. The CDR3, as DNA: TGTGCCAGCTCCCCAGGGCAACCGACCTACAATGAGCAGTTCTTC. As protein: CASSPGQPTYNEQFF. The chain recombines TRBV18 with TRBJ2-1, with D possibly being TRBD1 (5 bases). V shed 6 bases and J shed 2 bases, with 14 bases lying between them. This CDR3 has 15 amino acids. Germline V gene data show CDR1 as KGHSH and CDR2 as LQKENI.

The chain joins TRBV2 to TRBJ2-7, with 7 positions matching TRBD1. From germline, CDR1 is SNHLY and CDR2 FYNNEI. The length of the CDR3 is 14 residues. Trimming removed 1 base from V and 4 bases from J; junction bases left unmatched: 4. The CDR3 bases are TGTGCCAGCAGTGAAGGGAACAGGGGATACGAGCAGTACTTC. Translating it yields CASSEGNRGYEQYF.

This chain connects TRBV4-1 to TRBJ2-7, with 13 bases matching TRBD2. Germline V gene sequence: CDR1 MGHRA, CDR2 YSYEKL. The CDR3 has 19 amino acids. With 0 bases clipped from V and 6 bases from J, the junction kept 14 bases outside the gene matches. CDR3: CASSQDLGNRGLAGPEQYF. The CDR3 DNA sequence: TGCGCCAGCAGCCAAGATTTAGGGAACAGGGGACTAGCGGGACCCGAGCAGTACTTC.

The V and J genes are TRBV6-5 and TRBJ1-2, with D possibly being TRBD1 (5 bases). This CDR3 is built from 13 residues. V gave up 3 bases and J gave up 4 bases, with 9 bases separating them. Germline V gives CDR1 MNHEY, CDR2 SVGAGI. This chain's CDR3 is CASSYLRAYGYTF. Here the CDR3 DNA reads TGTGCCAGCAGTTATCTCAGGGCCTATGGCTACACCTTC.

This sequence joins TRBV9 and TRBJ1-3, with a weak D call TRBD1 (6 bases). Germline CDR1 and CDR2: SGDLS and YYNGEE. Deletions cut 4 bases from V and 1 base from J, with 12 bases between. CDR3 length: 15 residues. DNA for the CDR3: TGTGCCAGCAGCTTTAACAGGGAATCTGGAAACACCATATATTTT. As protein: CASSFNRESGNTIYF.

J is TRBJ1-2 and V is TRBV7-9, with a tentative D call TRBD1 (6 bases). The V gene's germline CDR1 is SEHNR and CDR2 FQNEAQ (reference sequence). The ends were cut back, 2 bases at V and 4 bases at J, with 11 bases in the middle. This CDR3 has 14 residues. The CDR3 region has the DNA TGTGCCAGCAGCTTATCGGGGGGCGGCTATGGCTACACCTTC. Translation: CASSLSGGGYGYTF.

The chain employs TRBV18 and TRBJ2-1, with 8 bases aligning to TRBD1. V shed 3 bases, J shed 5 bases, and the junction held 6 bases outside the gene matches. Germline V gene lookup returns CDR1 KGHSH and CDR2 LQKENI. This CDR3 has 15 residues. This CDR3 is CASSPGQGWNNEQFF. CDR3 coding DNA: TGTGCCAGCTCACCCGGACAGGGATGGAACAATGAGCAGTTCTTC.

The rearrangement links TRBV6-6 to TRBJ2-7, with D possibly matching TRBD1 (5 bases). Germline V gene sequence: CDR1 MNHNY, CDR2 SVGAGI (reference sequence). The germline V and J ends were trimmed by 10 bases and 1 base, with 11 bases remaining between them. The CDR3 contains 12 residues. This CDR3 is CAISDSSYEQYF. The CDR3 DNA sequence: TGTGCCATTTCCGACAGTTCCTACGAGCAGTACTTC.

This chain links TRBV7-8 with TRBJ2-1; no definite D call. CDR3 length: 15 amino acids. V lost 5 bases to trimming and J lost 2 bases, with 13 bases between them. CDR1 is SGHVS, CDR2 FQNEAQ, per germline. The CDR3 loop reads CASSRTAPTYNEQFF. The CDR3 bases are TGTGCCAGCAGCCGAACAGCTCCCACCTACAATGAGCAGTTCTTC.

Here the CDR3 reads CAWSRNQYTEAFF. CDR3 nucleotide sequence: TGTGCCTGGAGCCGTAATCAGTACACTGAAGCTTTCTTT. The rearrangement uses TRBV30 and TRBJ1-1; D ambiguous. Trimming left V 3 bases short and J 3 bases short, with 11 bases between. In germline, CDR1 is GTSNPN, CDR2 SVGIG (reference sequence). The CDR3 extends over 13 amino acids.

V is TRBV6-5 and J is TRBJ1-2, with 10 bases matching TRBD1. Germline V lookup: CDR1 MNHEY, CDR2 SVGAGI. The CDR3 is made up of 14 amino acids. Unmatched junction bases numbered 8, after V lost 5 bases and J lost 8 bases. The CDR3 DNA is TGTGCCAGCAGTACGCATGACAGGGGGCCAGGCTACACCTTC. Translated, it gives CASSTHDRGPGYTF.

The chain joins TRBV9 to TRBJ2-1; 8 nucleotides align to TRBD2. The CDR3 runs to 16 residues. Trimming at V came to 0 bases and at J to 9 bases, leaving 11 bases not matched to a gene. In germline, CDR1 is SGDLS, CDR2 YYNGEE. The DNA of the CDR3 is TGTGCCAGCAGCGTAGGGGTTAGCGGGAAATCTGCTGAGCAGTTCTTC. This gives the protein CASSVGVSGKSAEQFF.

The chain recombines TRBV5-1 with TRBJ1-5; 11 bases align to TRBD1. J was trimmed by 2 bases and V by 3 bases; bases with no gene match: 4. CDR3 length: 16 residues. Germline CDR1 is SGHRS and CDR2 is YFSETQ. This CDR3 reads CASSYGTGGGNQPQHF. The CDR3 DNA sequence: TGCGCCAGCAGCTATGGGACAGGGGGAGGCAATCAGCCCCAGCATTTT.

CDR3 coding DNA: TGTGCCAGCAGCTTGAGGGGGAAGGAGACCCAGTACTTC. Its translation is CASSLRGKETQYF. V gene TRBV7-9 combines with J gene TRBJ2-5; maybe TRBD1 (6 bases). Germline V gives CDR1 SEHNR, CDR2 FQNEAQ (reference sequence). CDR3 size: 13 residues. Between the trimmed V and J ends, which lost 3 bases and 5 bases, there was a span of 10 bases.

This sequence joins TRBV4-1 and TRBJ1-2; no reliable D call. Germline values: CDR1 MGHRA, CDR2 YSYEKL. CDR3 length: 13 amino acids. V lost 1 base to trimming and J lost 7 bases, with 10 bases between them. CDR3 DNA sequence: TGCGCCAGCAGCCAAGCGGACTTCCGTGGCTACACCTTC. It codes for CASSQADFRGYTF.

This chain connects TRBV27 to TRBJ2-7; TRBD1 aligns across 10 bases. Losses at the gene ends were 6 bases for V and 7 bases for J; bases not matched to a gene: 9. CDR3 length: 14 residues. CDR1 is MNHEY, CDR2 SMNVEV, per germline (reference sequence). CDR3 sequence: CASRMGQGRGEQYF. CDR3 DNA: TGTGCCAGCAGGATGGGACAGGGGCGGGGGGAGCAGTACTTC.

For this clone: Other nucleotide sequences from this sample produce the same CDR3. The gene calls are TRBV6-1 and TRBJ2-5; 14 bases agree with TRBD2. The J segment lost 0 bases and the V segment lost 4 bases, leaving 10 bases of the junction unmatched. This CDR3 comprises 19 residues. Germline V gene data show CDR1 as MNHNS and CDR2 as SASEGT. DNA for the CDR3: TGTGCCAGCAGTGCCCATGGACTAGCGGGGGGCACGTACCAAGAGACCCAGTACTTC. Amino acid sequence: CASSAHGLAGGTYQETQYF.

This rearrangement joins TRBV5-4 to TRBJ1-2, with 11 bases that match TRBD1. The V segment lost 3 bases and the J segment 3 bases; nucleotides outside the gene matches: 1. Germline CDR1 is SGHNT and CDR2 is YYREEE (reference sequence). CDR3 length equals 14 residues. The CDR3 loop is CASSWTGGDYGYTF. Written as DNA, the CDR3 is TGTGCCAGCAGCTGGACAGGGGGCGACTATGGCTACACCTTC. The complete variable domain, with remaining parts taken from reference TRBV5-4 and TRBJ1-2, reads ETGVTQSPTHLIKTRGQQVTLRCSSQSGHNTVSWYQQALGQGPQFIFQYYREEENGRGNFPPRFSGLQFPNYSSELNVNALELDDSALYLCASSWTGGDYGYTFGSGTRLTVV.

The chain is built from TRBV29-1 and TRBJ1-2; no definite D call. This CDR3 is 14 amino acids long. Germline V gene sequence: CDR1 SQVTM, CDR2 ANQGSEA. The V end lost 1 base, the J end lost 4 bases, and 13 bases lay between the germline ends. The CDR3: CSVEAPHGFYGYTF. The CDR3 DNA is TGCAGCGTTGAAGCCCCCCACGGTTTCTATGGCTACACCTTC. Drawing the rest from reference TRBV29-1 and TRBJ1-2, the complete variable domain is SAVISQKPSRDICQRGTSLTIQCQVDSQVTMMFWYRQQPGQSLTLIATANQGSEATYESGFVIDKFPISRPNLTFSTLTVSNMSPEDSSIYLCSVEAPHGFYGYTFGSGTRLTVV.

The J gene is TRBJ2-3, the V gene TRBV14, with 9 bases lining up with TRBD2. CDR1 is SGHDN and CDR2 is FVKESK in the germline V gene. J lost 5 bases, V lost 4 bases, and 7 bases had no gene match. CDR3 length: 15 amino acids. The CDR3 protein is CASSRRGGAVDTQYF. CDR3 coding DNA: TGTGCCAGCAGCCGGCGGGGGGGCGCTGTAGATACGCAGTATTTT. Looking up the rest from reference TRBV14 and TRBJ2-3 gives the full variable domain: EAGVTQFPSHSVIEKGQTVTLRCDPISGHDNLYWYRRVMGKEIKFLLHFVKESKQDESGMPNNRFLAERTGGTYSTLKVQPAELEDSGVYFCASSRRGGAVDTQYFGPGTRLTVL.

The V and J genes are TRBV7-9 and TRBJ1-4, with 8 bases lining up with TRBD1. Germline V gives CDR1 SEHNR, CDR2 FQNEAQ (reference sequence). The CDR3 runs 15 residues. J was trimmed by 6 bases and V by 5 bases; bases with no gene match: 8. CDR3 region: CASSLGNRGDEKLFF. The CDR3, as DNA: TGTGCCAGCAGCCTAGGCAACAGGGGGGATGAAAAACTGTTTTTT.

This rearrangement joins TRBV19 to TRBJ2-7, with 11 bases lining up with TRBD1. In germline, CDR1 is LNHDA, CDR2 SQIVND (reference sequence). The CDR3 is 15 amino acids. Trimming removed 4 bases from V and 6 bases from J; junction bases left unmatched: 8. CDR3 protein: CASSTVDRGRSEQYF. The DNA for the CDR3 is TGTGCCAGTAGTACCGTGGACAGGGGGCGTAGCGAGCAGTACTTC. Full variable domain (missing parts from reference TRBV19 and TRBJ2-7): DGGITQSPKYLFRKEGQNVTLSCEQNLNHDAMYWYRQDPGQGLRLIYYSQIVNDFQKGDIAEGYSVSREKKESFPLTVTSAQKNPTAFYLCASSTVDRGRSEQYFGPGTRLTVT.

The chain couples TRBV30 to TRBJ2-3, with a tentative D call TRBD1 (5 bases). The germline CDR1 and CDR2 sequences are GTSNPN and SVGIG (reference sequence). The CDR3 spans 12 residues. With 2 bases removed from V and 4 bases from J, the gap between germline ends came to 7 bases. The CDR3 nucleotides are TGTGCCTGGAGTAGGGGTGCAGATACGCAGTATTTT. Amino acids: CAWSRGADTQYF.